This entry is about one T cell receptor beta chain. Its antigen has not been determined. No qualities accompany the bases; no much larger clone lies one base away. The data were obtained in a study of shared clonotypes between healthy human individuals (dated by TCRdb to the early 2020s). Context from the whole study: The cohort comprised a couple of women and a few men aged 18 to 49 years. For each donor, CD4 naive and CD4 memory were each given three plates, CD8 naive was given two plates, and CD8 memory was given one plate. To estimate repertoire size and how much clonotype sharing occurs between individuals, the study deeply sequenced the blood TCR repertoires of five healthy adults. Per donor, leukapheresis produced somewhere between about 0.8 and 9 billion PBMCs. To increase sequencing depth and limit assay-specific biases, different laboratories used diverse techniques to prepare libraries and sequence TCR repertoires. General conclusions and limits of the study: The genetic and exposure-history diversity represented was limited by the small number of donors. Rarefaction of sorted-subset datasets indicated incomplete sequencing despite the large sequencing depth. Sampling was restricted to blood, and TCR repertoires in tissue are likely to differ from TCR repertoires in blood. Naive subsets generally had larger estimated clonotype richness than memory subsets did. Higher generation probabilities were observed for clonotypes shared by all four sorted-subset donors than for non-shared clonotypes. Pairwise subsampling indicated that sequencing depth was expected to affect the degree of clonotype sharing among donors. When several donors were compared, the shared fraction of clonotypes was about 5% for naive CD4, around 3.6% for naive CD8, roughly 2.5% for memory CD4, and under 0.5% for memory CD8.

V is pruned by 6 bases and J by 2 bases, leaving 10 bases of the junction without a gene match. Per the germline V gene, ENHRY is the CDR1 and SYGVKD is the CDR2. The CDR3 numbers 15 residues from cysteine through phenylalanine. Only the CDR3 DNA stays, 45 bases, in frame from base 1. Healthy HIV-negative adults with no recently reported acute infections or vaccinations were included as donors. Every donor was a Caucasian adult living in Nashville, Tennessee, USA. Magnetic negative selection was used to enrich CD4+ T cells, after which naive cells were positively selected on CD45RA and the negative fraction became the memory subset. Blood was obtained by leukapheresis, after which PBMCs were separated by Ficoll-Histopaque density gradient centrifugation and cryopreserved in liquid nitrogen vapor phase. Analytical flow cytometry was used to check the purity and quantity of each magnetically sorted T cell population. Each sorted fraction had its genomic DNA isolated and then quantified by UV absorbance on a Nanodrop 2000c.

TCR CDR3 regions were amplified from genomic DNA by multiplex PCR using the deep immunoSEQ assay. Genomic DNA extracted from each cell subset was distributed evenly over all wells of several immunoSEQ 96-well plates, and each plate served as one replicate. For sorted subsets, approximately 210 ng of genomic DNA, equivalent to around 31,000 T cell genomes, went into each replicate PCR. Purified libraries were measured with a Qubit 3.0 fluorometer, size-checked on a Bioanalyzer 2100, and measured again with the KAPA Library Quantification kit. Each immunoSEQ 96-well plate was sequenced on its own single-read 150-cycle Illumina NextSeq 550 flow cell. As for how the authors treated the data: The immunoSEQ output contained only junctional sequences without quality scores, so filtering could not match that applied to full-length reads. To assign V/J genes and CDR3, sequences were annotated using PyIR, a Python wrapper for IgBLAST v1.9, with IMGT germline references. Reads were filtered out if the reads had weak V/J assignments (E-value above 1e-6), no CDR3, stop codons, out-of-frame junctions, or ambiguous translated residues. A V3J clonotype was defined by an identical inferred V gene, J gene, and CDR3 amino acid sequence. The percentage overlap between two repertoires was calculated by dividing the number of shared unique clonotypes by the size of the smaller repertoire. Three approaches were used to assess repertoire richness: RTK rarefaction, the Chao1 estimator, and Recon v2.1 estimates of unobserved clonotypes. For all TCRbeta clonotypes obtained by the gDNA method from a few donors, generation probabilities were computed with OLGA. TCRdb obtained this table from immuneACCESS and retained in-frame rearrangements with V and J assigned. These tables miss some clones; where compared with another copy, unresolved V genes account for less than half of the shortfall, and the remainder is unexplained. V and J calls plus clone size are reproduced from that table; the DNA served to infer D and trimming. Present in this sample are some 2,400,000 clones, approximately 96% of which were seen just once. The ten largest clones add up to 0.1% to 0.15% of the sample.

Recombination connected TRBV10-3 to TRBJ2-7; TRBD1 lines up with 7 middle nucleotides. Sequences were obtained from naive CD4+ T cells sorted from blood. The cell subset or site label on this specimen signifies: CD45RA+ positively selected. This TCR came from a man between 18 and 35 years old in good health. DNA sequence: TGTGCCATCAGAGATATAGGGGGACAGACCTACGAGCAGTACTTC. This encodes CAIRDIGGQTYEQYF.